The 2 T cell receptor beta chains below all came from one sample that was sequenced in a study of cytomegalovirus exposure and HLA in healthy donors. TCRdb's table, derived via immunoSEQ multiplex PCR, lists solely in-frame clones and lacks some. This sample has 150,000 to 200,000 clones; less than 90% occur once, and the top ten carry 5.7%. Material for sequencing was PBMCs. Receptors originate from a woman aged 30 to 39 in good health and CMV-seronegative.

The sample holds one count of this clone. The chain uses TRBV14 and TRBJ1-1; 9 bases align to TRBD1. CDR1 and CDR2 (germline): SGHDN, FVKESK. V gave up 2 bases and J gave up 1 base; unmatched junction bases: 5. The CDR3 extends over 16 amino acids. CDR3 nucleotides: TGTGCCAGCAGCCAACGCACGGGACAGGGGAACACTGAAGCTTTCTTT. This encodes CASSQRTGQGNTEAFF.

The chain employs TRBV14 and TRBJ1-2, with D maybe TRBD1 (5 bases). Trimming shortened V by 0 bases and J by 5 bases, and 7 bases separated the two germline ends. The CDR3 runs 13 residues. Germline CDR1 and CDR2: SGHDN and FVKESK. CDR3 bases: TGTGCCAGCAGCCAAGATGACAGATATGGCTACACCTTC. This encodes CASSQDDRYGYTF.